A single T cell receptor (beta chain) is shown here with its context. Antigen unknown. The sample comes from a study of early T cells in non-severe SARS-CoV-2 infection. Whole-study context: Sequenced material consisted of bulk RNA (from unsorted whole blood), and chains were unpaired.

Study-wide points: Clonotype matching in VDJdb favored anti-spike CD8 responses and did not capture private and CD4 specificities.

Unique molecular identifiers were added to individual cDNA molecules. Using its own MiXCR run on the 5' RACE reads, TCRdb lists one record per CDR3 protein. The table shows approximately 70,000 distinct CDR3 sequences, with 12% occurring only once. The CDR3 has 15 amino acids. Trimming at V came to 0 bases and at J to 8 bases, leaving 5 bases not matched to a gene. The germline V gene encodes CDR1 SGHNT and CDR2 YYREEE (reference sequence). The sequence came from an adult who was a healthcare worker with PCR-confirmed SARS-CoV-2 infection or an uninfected control (not recorded which). This sequence joins TRBV5-4 and TRBJ2-5, with 12 bases matching TRBD2. What was sequenced was whole blood. CDR3 nucleotide sequence: TGTGCCAGCAGCTTGGGACTAGCGGGGGTTGGAACCCAGTACTTC. It translates to CASSLGLAGVGTQYF.